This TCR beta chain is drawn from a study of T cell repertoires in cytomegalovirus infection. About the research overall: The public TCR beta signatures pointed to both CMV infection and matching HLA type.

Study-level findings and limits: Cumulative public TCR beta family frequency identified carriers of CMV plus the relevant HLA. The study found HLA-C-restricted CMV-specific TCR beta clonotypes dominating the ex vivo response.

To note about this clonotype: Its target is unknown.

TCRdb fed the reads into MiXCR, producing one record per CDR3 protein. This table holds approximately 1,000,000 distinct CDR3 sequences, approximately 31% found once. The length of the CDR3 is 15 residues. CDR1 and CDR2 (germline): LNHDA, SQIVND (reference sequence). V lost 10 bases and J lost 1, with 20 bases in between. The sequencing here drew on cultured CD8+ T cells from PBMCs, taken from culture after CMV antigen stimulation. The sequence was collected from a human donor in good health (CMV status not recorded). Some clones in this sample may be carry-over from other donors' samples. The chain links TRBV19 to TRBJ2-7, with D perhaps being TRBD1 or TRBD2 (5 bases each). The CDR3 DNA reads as TGTGCCACCACCCCGGGACGGTCGATTTCCTACGAGCAGTACTTC. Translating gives CATTPGRSISYEQYF.